This passage covers 7 T cell receptor beta chains from one sample sequenced in a study of molecular identifiers for immune sequencing clone quantification listed by TCRdb under 2018. Libraries came from PCR. Sequenced on a NextSeq 500. Clones were called with MiXCR by TCRdb after fastp trimmed the public reads at Q25, and only in-frame beta chains were retained. A single entry per CDR3 protein holds the most common genes and DNA from its merged rows. Present in this sample are about 330,000 distinct CDR3 sequences, roughly 24% of which were seen just once. The ten largest clones capture about 0.73% of the sample. Specimen: naive CD8+ T cells from blood, with Jurkat cell RNA spiked in. The cell subset or site label corresponds to: FACS-sorted CD8+CD4-CCR7+CD45RA+ naive T cells. Receptors were obtained from a human donor in good health. Some libraries in this study had Jurkat cell RNA spiked in.

This clonotype was found many times. The chain combines TRBV14 with TRBJ2-5, with D perhaps matching TRBD1 (6 bases). Trimming cost V 0 bases and J 2 bases, with 13 bases left between them. The germline CDR1 and CDR2 sequences are SGHDN and FVKESK. There are 16 residues in the CDR3. CDR3 residues: CASSQDASDRQETQYF. In DNA, the CDR3 is TGTGCCAGCAGCCAAGATGCCTCGGACAGACAAGAGACCCAGTACTTC. Based on the CDR3 plus reference TRBV14 and TRBJ2-5, the full variable domain is EAGVTQFPSHSVIEKGQTVTLRCDPISGHDNLYWYRRVMGKEIKFLLHFVKESKQDESGMPNNRFLAERTGGTYSTLKVQPAELEDSGVYFCASSQDASDRQETQYFGPGTRLLVL.

This clonotype has only a few counts. The chain uses TRBV5-1 and TRBJ1-1; maybe TRBD1 (6 bases). This CDR3 has 16 residues. Germline lookup yields CDR1 SGHRS and CDR2 YFSETQ. Trimming removed 3 bases from V and 0 bases from J, with 15 bases in between. The CDR3 DNA reads as TGCGCCAGCAGCTCCTCAGGGGATTTCCTGAACACTGAAGCTTTCTTT. Its protein is CASSSSGDFLNTEAFF. Full variable domain (outside the CDR3, taken from reference TRBV5-1 and TRBJ1-1): KAGVTQTPRYLIKTRGQQVTLSCSPISGHRSVSWYQQTPGQGLQFLFEYFSETQRNKGNFPGRFSGRQFSNSRSEMNVSTLELGDSALYLCASSSSGDFLNTEAFFGQGTRLTVV.

This clonotype was observed once. This sequence joins TRBV19 and TRBJ2-4; D is undetermined. The V gene lost 0 bases and the J gene lost 6 bases, with 12 bases spanning the gap. This CDR3 region has 15 residues. Looked up from germline, CDR1 is LNHDA and CDR2 is SQIVND (reference sequence). The CDR3 coding sequence is TGTGCCAGTAGTATAGACGATGGCTCTGGAAACATTCAGTACTTC. Translation gives CASSIDDGSGNIQYF.

This clonotype was observed a handful of times. The genes are TRBV19 and TRBJ2-6, with D possibly matching TRBD1 (6 bases). Germline CDR1 and CDR2: LNHDA and SQIVND (reference sequence). The germline V and J ends were trimmed by 5 bases and 2 bases, with 10 bases remaining between them. CDR3 length equals 15 residues. CDR3: CASSPQGPGANVLTF. Here the CDR3 DNA reads TGTGCCAGTAGTCCACAGGGTCCTGGGGCCAACGTCCTGACTTTC.

The chain carries TRBV24-1 and TRBJ2-1; 11 bases line up with TRBD2. CDR3 length equals 18 residues. V lost 1 base, J lost 5 bases, and 9 bases stayed unmatched. Germline values: CDR1 KGHDR, CDR2 SFDVKD. The CDR3 nucleotides read TGTGCCACCAGTGATTTACCCTCGACTAGCGGGACACACAATGAGCAGTTCTTC. Translating gives CATSDLPSTSGTHNEQFF.

This sequence joins TRBV6-6 and TRBJ2-3, with D possibly being TRBD1 or TRBD2 (5 bases each). The germline CDR1 and CDR2 sequences are MNHNY and SVGAGI (reference sequence). The CDR3 extends over 13 amino acids. The germline V and J ends were trimmed by 8 bases and 6 bases, with 15 bases remaining between them. CDR3 nucleotide sequence: TGTGCCAGCGGGGACGGATTGGGGGATACGCAGTATTTT. It specifies CASGDGLGDTQYF.

This clonotype was observed at least ten times. J is TRBJ2-7 and V is TRBV27; possibly TRBD2 for D (6 bases). The CDR3 loop spans 13 amino acids. The V gene's germline CDR1 is MNHEY and CDR2 SMNVEV (reference sequence). Trimming stripped 6 bases from V and 4 bases from J, with 13 bases between. The CDR3 loop reads CASSLSGGYEQYF. The DNA for the CDR3 is TGTGCCAGCAGCTTGTCCGGGGGTTACGAGCAGTACTTC.